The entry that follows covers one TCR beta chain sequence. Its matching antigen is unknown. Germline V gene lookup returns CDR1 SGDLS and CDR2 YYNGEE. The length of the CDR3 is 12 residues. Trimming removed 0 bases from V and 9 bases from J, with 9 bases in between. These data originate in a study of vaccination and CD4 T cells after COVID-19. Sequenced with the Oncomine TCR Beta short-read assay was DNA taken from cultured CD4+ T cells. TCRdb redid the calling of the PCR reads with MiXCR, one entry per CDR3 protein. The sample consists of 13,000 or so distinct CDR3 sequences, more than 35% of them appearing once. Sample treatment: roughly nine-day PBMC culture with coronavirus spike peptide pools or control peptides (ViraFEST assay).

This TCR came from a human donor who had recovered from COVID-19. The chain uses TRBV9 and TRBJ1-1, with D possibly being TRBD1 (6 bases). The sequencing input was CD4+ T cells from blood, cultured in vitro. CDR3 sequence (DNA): TGTGCCAGCAGCGTAGAACGGGGGCAAGCTTTCTTT. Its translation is CASSVERGQAFF.